This TCR beta chain was identified in a study of CD8 T cells in ankylosing spondylitis. Study-wide findings and caveats: It was reported that disease-linked clones were significantly enriched in matched ankylosing spondylitis synovial fluid. There was a TCR beta motif, made of several highly homologous variants, that appeared characteristic of ankylosing spondylitis blood.

The germline V gene encodes CDR1 SQVTM and CDR2 ANQGSEA. The CDR3 spans 13 residues. V was clipped by 6 bases and J by 4 bases, with 15 bases between them. TCRdb re-analysed the 5' RACE reads in MiXCR, keeping a single row per CDR3 protein. Of about 310,000 distinct CDR3 sequences detected, around 21% appear once; the ten largest clones hold roughly 3.6%. Many counts were recorded for this clonotype. Its antigen remains unidentified. This chain links TRBV29-1 with TRBJ1-2; D is possibly TRBD1 (5 bases). The sample was blood, either unsorted or a sorted T cell fraction (not recorded which). The origin of this receptor is a female donor with ankylosing spondylitis or in good health (not recorded which). CDR3 protein: CSVPGGATYGYTF. Here the CDR3 DNA reads TGCAGCGTCCCAGGCGGGGCCACCTATGGCTACACCTTC.